The rows below give T cell receptor beta chains drawn from one sample of a study of T cell changes during pregnancy in multiple sclerosis. Method: immunoSEQ multiplex PCR; TCRdb's copy keeps in-frame clones and lacks some. The sample lists about 75,000 clones, nearly 95% occurring once. The source material was CD4+ T cells from peripheral blood mononuclear cells, sampled after pregnancy. The receptors here all came from a female donor with multiple sclerosis, enrolled in a pregnancy study. The CDR3 runs from the conserved cysteine through the conserved F or W. Fields, in order: CDR3 DNA, CDR3 protein, D gene, J gene, clone size, V gene. A D gene is named only where the DNA matches it firmly. Rows give clone size only sometimes, using once, few, many, or a class for an expanded clone.

cdr3_nt: TGTGCCGTTAGCGGGAGGGCCCTCACAGATACGCAGTATTTT
cdr3_aa: CAVSGRALTDTQYF
d_call: TRBD2
j_call: TRBJ2-3
clone_size: once
v_call: TRBV18

cdr3_nt: TGTGCCAGCAGGAGGGGGCCCAACACCGGGGAGCTGTTTTTT
cdr3_aa: CASRRGPNTGELFF
d_call: TRBD1
j_call: TRBJ2-2
clone_size: once
v_call: TRBV27

cdr3_nt: TGTGCCAGCAGCCATCCGGGTTTAAGTTACACCGGGGAGCTGTTTTTT
cdr3_aa: CASSHPGLSYTGELFF
d_call: .
j_call: TRBJ2-2
clone_size: .
v_call: TRBV7-2

cdr3_nt: TGTGCCAGCAGCCAAGAGGCAGTAACAGAGAACACTGAAGCTTTCTTT
cdr3_aa: CASSQEAVTENTEAFF
d_call: .
j_call: TRBJ1-1
clone_size: many
v_call: TRBV4-2

cdr3_nt: TGTGCCAGCAGTTATAACCCTAGCGCCTACAATGAGCAGTTCTTC
cdr3_aa: CASSYNPSAYNEQFF
d_call: .
j_call: TRBJ2-1
clone_size: .
v_call: TRBV6-5

cdr3_nt: TGTGCCAGCAGCACAGATCTGAACACTGAAGCTTTCTTT
cdr3_aa: CASSTDLNTEAFF
d_call: .
j_call: TRBJ1-1
clone_size: .
v_call: TRBV27

cdr3_nt: TGTGCCATCAGTGACGCGGGACAGGGGAATCAGCCCCAGCATTTT
cdr3_aa: CAISDAGQGNQPQHF
d_call: TRBD1
j_call: TRBJ1-5
clone_size: .
v_call: TRBV10-3

cdr3_nt: TGTGCCAGCAGTGTCCCCGTGGGACTAGCGGGAAATGAGTATTTT
cdr3_aa: CASSVPVGLAGNEYF
d_call: TRBD2
j_call: TRBJ2-3
clone_size: .
v_call: TRBV6-1

cdr3_nt: TGTGCCAGCGGGTTTTTAGCGGGAAGTTCCGAGCAGTACTTC
cdr3_aa: CASGFLAGSSEQYF
d_call: TRBD2
j_call: TRBJ2-7
clone_size: .
v_call: TRBV6-5

cdr3_nt: TGTGCCATATGGACAGCCTGGGGAACCGGGGAGCTGTTTTTT
cdr3_aa: CAIWTAWGTGELFF
d_call: .
j_call: TRBJ2-2
clone_size: .
v_call: TRBV10-3

cdr3_nt: TGTGCCAGCAGCCCCGCCTCCACCCGGGGGCCCCAGCATTTT
cdr3_aa: CASSPASTRGPQHF
d_call: .
j_call: TRBJ1-5
clone_size: .
v_call: TRBV4-2

cdr3_nt: TGTGCCAGCAGTTTGCGGCTAGCGAGCTACAATGAGCAGTTCTTC
cdr3_aa: CASSLRLASYNEQFF
d_call: .
j_call: TRBJ2-1
clone_size: once
v_call: TRBV28

cdr3_nt: TGTGCCAGCAGCCTAGGTCCCGGGACAGGGGGAATGAACACTGAAGCTTTCTTT
cdr3_aa: CASSLGPGTGGMNTEAFF
d_call: TRBD1
j_call: TRBJ1-1
clone_size: .
v_call: TRBV28

cdr3_nt: TGCGCCAGCAGCCAAGAGTCTAGCGGGAGAGACTATGAGCAGTTCTTC
cdr3_aa: CASSQESSGRDYEQFF
d_call: TRBD2
j_call: TRBJ2-1
clone_size: .
v_call: TRBV4-3

cdr3_nt: TGTGCCAGCAGGGCAGGCGCGGAGACCCAGTACTTC
cdr3_aa: CASRAGAETQYF
d_call: .
j_call: TRBJ2-5
clone_size: .
v_call: TRBV28

cdr3_nt: TGTGCCTGGAAACTCAGGGGGGCCCTTAGCACAGATACGCAGTATTTT
cdr3_aa: CAWKLRGALSTDTQYF
d_call: .
j_call: TRBJ2-3
clone_size: .
v_call: TRBV30

cdr3_nt: TGCGCCAGCAGCTTGAGGGCAGGGGTGACCGGGGAGCTGTTTTTT
cdr3_aa: CASSLRAGVTGELFF
d_call: .
j_call: TRBJ2-2
clone_size: .
v_call: TRBV5-1

cdr3_nt: TGTGCCAGCAGCTCAGTTGGGGGACTAGCGGGCTCCGGGGAGCTGTTTTTT
cdr3_aa: CASSSVGGLAGSGELFF
d_call: TRBD2
j_call: TRBJ2-2
clone_size: .
v_call: TRBV7-2

cdr3_nt: TGCAGCGTTTTGGGATTAACCGGGACAGTTGTATCCTACGAGCAGTACTTC
cdr3_aa: CSVLGLTGTVVSYEQYF
d_call: TRBD1
j_call: TRBJ2-7
clone_size: .
v_call: TRBV29-1

cdr3_nt: TGTGCCAGCAGCTTAGCACAGGGCAATCAGCCCCAGCATTTT
cdr3_aa: CASSLAQGNQPQHF
d_call: .
j_call: TRBJ1-5
clone_size: .
v_call: TRBV7-2

cdr3_nt: TGTGCCAGCAGTTTCGGACAGGGGGCGCTTCTAGAGACCCAGTACTTC
cdr3_aa: CASSFGQGALLETQYF
d_call: TRBD1
j_call: TRBJ2-5
clone_size: .
v_call: TRBV27

cdr3_nt: TGTGCCAGCAGACAGTTATATAAATGGAATGAGCAGTTCTTC
cdr3_aa: CASRQLYKWNEQFF
d_call: .
j_call: TRBJ2-1
clone_size: .
v_call: TRBV6-6

cdr3_nt: TGTGCCAGCAGTTTAAAGGGGCCGAGTACTCCTTACAATGAGCAGTTCTTC
cdr3_aa: CASSLKGPSTPYNEQFF
d_call: .
j_call: TRBJ2-1
clone_size: .
v_call: TRBV27

cdr3_nt: TGTGCCAGCAGCGTAGGGAGGGGTAGCACAGATACGCAGTATTTT
cdr3_aa: CASSVGRGSTDTQYF
d_call: .
j_call: TRBJ2-3
clone_size: .
v_call: TRBV9

cdr3_nt: TGCGCCAGCAGCTTGGAGGGCCCGAGGGTCTGGGGAAACACCATATATTTT
cdr3_aa: CASSLEGPRVWGNTIYF
d_call: .
j_call: TRBJ1-3
clone_size: .
v_call: TRBV5-1

cdr3_nt: TGCGCCAGCAGCCAAACTAGCGGGTTATACAATGAGCAGTTCTTC
cdr3_aa: CASSQTSGLYNEQFF
d_call: TRBD2
j_call: TRBJ2-1
clone_size: .
v_call: TRBV5-1

cdr3_nt: TGTGCCAGCAGCTTAAGGGACAGCTCCTACGAGCAGTACTTC
cdr3_aa: CASSLRDSSYEQYF
d_call: TRBD1
j_call: TRBJ2-7
clone_size: .
v_call: TRBV11-2